The entry below describes one T cell receptor beta chain. The antigen is unknown. This sample was taken from a study of T cell responses to AZD1222 COVID-19 vaccine. Whole-study findings and limits: Repertoire sampling was restricted to post-peak T cell response timepoints.

Clones were sequenced by immunoSEQ multiplex PCR, and TCRdb holds only the in-frame ones, with some missing. The repertoire holds about 99,000 clones, with roughly nine tenths as singletons. The CDR3 loop spans 16 amino acids. The ends were cut back, 5 bases at V and 3 bases at J, with 17 bases in the middle. Germline lookup yields CDR1 SGHAT and CDR2 FQNNGV. The chain recombines TRBV11-2 with TRBJ1-3; D perhaps matches TRBD1 (6 bases). Sequences were derived from peripheral blood, sampled 28 days after the second AZD1222 dose. This TCR came from an adult who received the AZD1222 COVID-19 vaccine. DNA for the CDR3: TGTGCCAGCAGCCCCCACGGACAGCCTGGTGGAAACACCATATATTTT. This codes for CASSPHGQPGGNTIYF.